A selection of T cell receptor beta chains follows, all from one sample in a study of T-cell memory formation after mild COVID-19. TCRdb re-called the 5' RACE reads with MiXCR, one entry per CDR3 protein. The table includes approximately 250,000 distinct CDR3 sequences, over 15% detected once. What was sequenced was PBMCs or a T cell subset sorted from them (not recorded which). Every receptor here comes from a man between 18 and 35 years old who had mild COVID-19 (a few samples of this study predate the infection). Cell type and time point are not known. CDR3s leave out the opening cysteine and the closing phenylalanine or tryptophan. The D gene is left open where the match is weak.

cdr3_aa v_call d_call
ASRPGTGFNYGYT TRBV12-3/TRBV12-4 TRBD1
SVPTSQETQY TRBV20-1 NA
ASVSRGKGGSYNEQF TRBV10-2 NA
ASSLEAGVYEQY TRBV5-1 NA
ASSYSTVIGGETDTQY TRBV6-2/TRBV6-3 TRBD2
ASSRRPHTGSYNEQF TRBV6-5 NA
ASSLEIGGAMQY TRBV7-2 TRBD2
ASSFRGRGGYT TRBV27 TRBD1
ASSPRWGGGAYNEQF TRBV7-2 TRBD2
ASSLAHAGANVLT TRBV5-1 NA
SVAQGHSGNTIY TRBV29-1 NA
ASSPSEEQF TRBV11-1 NA
ASSSGSTDTQY TRBV7-2 NA
ASSEKTMQETQY TRBV25-1 NA
ASSLGQGAGTEAF TRBV28 TRBD1
ASRPRGRFRYNEQF TRBV6-2/TRBV6-3 NA
AISESLGDQLDEQY TRBV10-3 NA
ASSGGRGIAGSEQF TRBV5-1 TRBD2
ASSVGGGTSGDIEQF TRBV11-3 TRBD2
ASSKRASSYNEQF TRBV6-2/TRBV6-3 NA
ASSQPLGGMGDTQY TRBV4-1 NA
ASSSGGAVYEQF TRBV6-2/TRBV6-3 TRBD2
ASSLQRGPPYNSPLH TRBV7-9 TRBD1
ASSLTGAGGNEQF TRBV5-1 NA
ASIPTVGGDQETQY TRBV5-1 NA
ASSLLAGEGELF TRBV12-3/TRBV12-4 TRBD2
ATSDPREPYGYT TRBV24-1 NA
ASSWTGIETQY TRBV7-8 TRBD1
AGQTGHTDTQY TRBV7-9 NA
AWTSHGIGGRTEAF TRBV30 NA
ASSYPGLAF TRBV6-6 NA
ASSQDGPTGRETQY TRBV4-2 NA
ASSVLAANTGELF TRBV7-2 TRBD2
ASSQEEGSAGEQF TRBV4-2 NA
ATTRTEQETQY TRBV7-2 NA
SATHRGGSTDTQY TRBV20-1 TRBD2
ASSDSTGEKLF TRBV12-3/TRBV12-4 NA
AISIRDTQETQY TRBV10-3 NA
STPAGTVAYNEQF TRBV20-1 TRBD1
ASSSGWGHPNTEAF TRBV7-9 NA
ASSSPGGFDSPLH TRBV7-9 NA
ASNAGGELF TRBV6-5 NA
SGGDRGYGYT TRBV20-1 TRBD1
ASSSGLQVGNSPLH TRBV5-1 NA
ASSANRGNTQY TRBV9 TRBD1
ASSQGSGAGGQETQY TRBV4-2 TRBD2
ASSERQGIEQY TRBV2 NA
ASEPWTGGGFGEQF TRBV5-1 TRBD1
ASSLREGAF TRBV7-9 NA